This is a list of T cell receptor beta chains from one sample in a study of T cells in Graves' hyperthyroidism and ophthalmopathy. MiXCR, applied by TCRdb to the multiplex PCR reads, yields one record per CDR3 protein. The repertoire consists of under 650,000 distinct CDR3 sequences, with 15% to 20% occurring once and the leading ten covering 3% to 4%. The material sequenced was blood. These receptors all come from a woman in her twenties or thirties with Graves' hyperthyroidism. Each CDR3 is given with its conserved first and last residue. The D gene is left open where the match is weak. Rows give clone size only sometimes, using once, few, many, or a class for an expanded clone.

many	TRBV28	NA	TRBJ1-2	TGTGCCAGCACCGCCTTCGACCCTCCCTATGGCTACACCTTC	CASTAFDPPYGYTF
many	TRBV7-2	NA	TRBJ2-7	TGTGCCAGCAGCTTAGGGGCAGGGGACGAGCAGTACTTC	CASSLGAGDEQYF
NA	TRBV20-1	NA	TRBJ1-4	TGCAGTGCTAGAGATCCCAGGGGATCGGAAAAACTGTTTTTT	CSARDPRGSEKLFF
many	TRBV28	NA	TRBJ2-7	TGTGCCAGCAGTTTATACAGGGACGAGCAGTACTTC	CASSLYRDEQYF
NA	TRBV3-1	NA	TRBJ1-5	TGTGCCAGCAGCTCCCGACGGTTCAATCAGCCCCAGCATTTT	CASSSRRFNQPQHF
many	TRBV9	NA	TRBJ2-7	TGTGCCAGCAGCGGCAACTCCTACGAGCAGTACTTC	CASSGNSYEQYF
NA	TRBV2	NA	TRBJ2-2	TGTGCCAGCAGTGAATACGGAAACACCGGGGAGCTGTTTTTT	CASSEYGNTGELFF
many	TRBV28	NA	TRBJ2-5	TGTGCCAGCAGTTTTTGGGGAGAGACCCAGTACTTC	CASSFWGETQYF
NA	TRBV28	NA	TRBJ2-5	TGTGCCAGCAGTGCACAGGGCTGGGGGGGAAAAGAGACCCAGTACTTC	CASSAQGWGGKETQYF
many	TRBV3-1	NA	TRBJ2-5	TGTGCCAGCAGCCAGACCGGGAGTTTGGAGACCCAGTACTTC	CASSQTGSLETQYF
NA	TRBV19	NA	TRBJ1-2	TGTGCCAGTAGTATTGTAGGCGGGGACGGCTACACCTTC	CASSIVGGDGYTF
NA	TRBV4-2	TRBD2	TRBJ2-1	TGTGCCAGCAGCCAGGGTAGCGGGAGCGGCCCCTACAATGAGCAGTTCTTC	CASSQGSGSGPYNEQFF
NA	TRBV4-1	NA	TRBJ1-1	TGCGCCAGCAGCCGGACAGAGATGAACACTGAAGCTTTCTTT	CASSRTEMNTEAFF
many	TRBV20-1	TRBD1	TRBJ2-7	TGCAGTGCTAGAAAGACAGGGGTCTACGAGCAGTACTTC	CSARKTGVYEQYF
many	TRBV6-1	NA	TRBJ1-2	TGTGCCAGCAGTTATAACCAGGGCTATGGCTACACCTTC	CASSYNQGYGYTF
many	TRBV28	TRBD1	TRBJ2-5	TGTGCCAGCAGTTTATTCGACAGGGGCCAAGAGACCCAGTACTTC	CASSLFDRGQETQYF
many	TRBV7-3	NA	TRBJ2-1	TGTGCCAGCAGCCGATTTTATAGGGGTGAGCAGTTCTTC	CASSRFYRGEQFF
many	TRBV7-9	NA	TRBJ2-7	TGTGCCAGCAGCTTAAGGGGGGCGTACTACGAGCAGTACTTC	CASSLRGAYYEQYF
many	TRBV20-1	NA	TRBJ2-7	TGCAGTGCTAGAGGCCGGGAGAACAACTACGAGCAGTACTTC	CSARGRENNYEQYF
NA	TRBV30	NA	TRBJ1-1	TGTGCCTGGACCGTAGGGGTACTCGGGGCAGCGAACACTGAAGCTTTCTTT	CAWTVGVLGAANTEAFF
few	TRBV19	NA	TRBJ2-1	TGTGCCAGTAGTAAATCCCTCGAAGAAAAGCAGTTCTTC	CASSKSLEEKQFF
many	TRBV30	TRBD1	TRBJ2-5	TGTGCCTCACCGGGACAGGGGAGGGAGACCCAGTACTTC	CASPGQGRETQYF
few	TRBV18	NA	TRBJ1-5	TGTGCCAGCTCACCGTCCGGCAGGGTGATTCAGCCCCAGCATTTT	CASSPSGRVIQPQHF
many	TRBV28	NA	TRBJ1-2	TGTGCCAGCAGTCCATCCCCGGTGGACTATGGCTACACCTTC	CASSPSPVDYGYTF
NA	TRBV10-2	NA	TRBJ2-7	TGCGCCAGCAGATTGTACTCCGCGGGCGAGCAGTACTTC	CASRLYSAGEQYF
few	TRBV30	TRBD1	TRBJ1-6	TGTGCCTGGAGTCCCCGGACAGGGCTTAATTCACCCCTCCACTTT	CAWSPRTGLNSPLHF
NA	TRBV20-1	NA	TRBJ1-5	TGCAGTGCCCCCCGGCGGGGGGGTGGCAATCAGCCCCAGCATTTT	CSAPRRGGGNQPQHF
NA	TRBV19	NA	TRBJ1-2	TGTGCCAGTAAGAGCTATGGCTACACCTTC	CASKSYGYTF
few	TRBV19	NA	TRBJ2-7	TGTGCCAGTAGTATTGGTGACAGCTCCTACGAGCAGTACTTC	CASSIGDSSYEQYF
many	TRBV28	TRBD1	TRBJ1-1	TGTGCCAGCAGTTTGCCGGGACAGGGGTACACTGAAGCTTTCTTT	CASSLPGQGYTEAFF
NA	TRBV6-5	TRBD2	TRBJ2-7	TGTGCCAGCAGTCCTCGACTAGCGGAGTCCTACGAGCAGTACTTC	CASSPRLAESYEQYF
NA	TRBV6-1	NA	TRBJ1-3	TGTGCCAGCAGCCGCAGGGAGAGAAACACCATATATTTT	CASSRRERNTIYF
many	TRBV28	NA	TRBJ2-7	TGTGCCAGCAAAGAGACAGTCGAATTGCGATCCGAGCAGTACTTC	CASKETVELRSEQYF
NA	TRBV6-1	TRBD1	TRBJ2-5	TGTGCCAGCAGAAAGCCTCGGACAGGCACAATGGGGGAGACCCAGTACTTC	CASRKPRTGTMGETQYF
NA	TRBV28	NA	TRBJ2-2	TGTGCCAGCAGTTTAACCAGGAAGGGCCCCGGGGAGCTGTTTTTT	CASSLTRKGPGELFF
many	TRBV2	TRBD1	TRBJ2-7	TGTGCCAGCACCTCCCTGTCAGGGGGCAACGAGCAGTACTTC	CASTSLSGGNEQYF
NA	TRBV6-2/TRBV6-3	NA	TRBJ2-1	TGTGCCAGCAGCCGTGGGAGGAGCCTTTACAATGAGCAGTTCTTC	CASSRGRSLYNEQFF
few	TRBV5-5	NA	TRBJ2-1	TGTGCCAGCAGCTTACAAGTCCCCAATGAGCAGTTCTTC	CASSLQVPNEQFF
NA	TRBV10-3	TRBD2	TRBJ2-5	TGTGCCATCAGTGGGGGGGGGTCCCAAGAGACCCAGTACTTC	CAISGGGSQETQYF
many	TRBV5-1	TRBD1	TRBJ1-1	TGCGCCAGCAGCGCAGGACAGGAGAACACTGAAGCTTTCTTT	CASSAGQENTEAFF
many	TRBV6-5	NA	TRBJ2-3	TGTGCCAGCAGTTACGGGCAGGGGCTAAGTGGAGGGGATACGCAGTATTTT	CASSYGQGLSGGDTQYF
NA	TRBV11-2	NA	TRBJ2-5	TGTGCCAGCAGCTTAGGCCTAATAGGGTCTGAGGAGACCCAGTACTTC	CASSLGLIGSEETQYF
many	TRBV11-2	NA	TRBJ1-3	TGTGCCAGCAGCTTAGTTGGAAACACCATATATTTT	CASSLVGNTIYF
many	TRBV7-9	TRBD2	TRBJ2-7	TGTGCCAGCAGCCCTCCGACTAGCGGGAGGGGAGAGCAGTACTTC	CASSPPTSGRGEQYF
NA	TRBV24-1	TRBD2	TRBJ2-1	TGTGCCACCTCCAAAACGCAGCGGGAGGGTTACGATGAGCAGTTCTTC	CATSKTQREGYDEQFF
many	TRBV2	TRBD2	TRBJ2-7	TGTGCCAGCAGTGAAGGGTTAGCGGGATCGTACTACGAGCAGTACTTC	CASSEGLAGSYYEQYF
few	TRBV29-1	NA	TRBJ2-1	TGCAGCGTTGTCCAGTCTCCCCAAATGGAGCAGTTCTTC	CSVVQSPQMEQFF
few	TRBV7-8	NA	TRBJ2-7	TGTGCCAGCAGCTTAGTGAAGGGGTCCTACGAGCAGTACTTC	CASSLVKGSYEQYF
once	TRBV3-1	NA	TRBJ1-2	TGTGCCAGCAGCGCCCGGGTCCGGCTCGTCAGAGGCTACACCTTC	CASSARVRLVRGYTF
NA	TRBV18	TRBD2	TRBJ2-7	TGTGCCAGCTCAGAGGGGACTAGCGTCTCCTACGAGCAGTACTTC	CASSEGTSVSYEQYF
NA	TRBV24-1	NA	TRBJ2-5	TGTGCCACCAGTGACCGCTCCGACCCCGGGGAGACCCAGTACTTC	CATSDRSDPGETQYF
many	TRBV11-2	TRBD1	TRBJ2-7	TGTGCCAGCAGCTCGCCGACTGACAGGGTTTCCTACGAGCAGTACTTC	CASSSPTDRVSYEQYF
NA	TRBV3-1	TRBD2	TRBJ2-7	TGTGCCAGCAGCCAAGAACGGGGACTAGCGGGAGAGTACGAGCAGTACTTC	CASSQERGLAGEYEQYF
few	TRBV6-4	NA	TRBJ2-7	TGTGCCAGCAGCCCGACTGAGAGCTCCTACGAGCAGTACTTC	CASSPTESSYEQYF